This T cell receptor (beta chain) derives from a study of blood T cell repertoires in COVID-19. Overall study: Samples came from the United States, Italy and Spain, spanning acute and convalescent COVID-19. From T cells, B-cell-depleted T cells, or PBMCs came the material, which was cDNA or gDNA.

The germline gives CDR1 MNHEY, CDR2 SMNVEV (reference sequence). The CDR3 covers 15 residues. V dropped 5 bases and J dropped 2; count of bases not matched to a gene: 8. The repertoire was sequenced with immunoSEQ multiplex PCR; TCRdb's copy has only in-frame clones and lacks some. The data hold 400,000 or so clones, with 89% observed a single time. Those enrolled in Seattle joined during active infection and were followed longitudinally afterward. This clonotype originated in a woman aged 40-49 years with COVID-19, enrolled during active disease. Sequenced: peripheral blood. V gene TRBV27 combines with J gene TRBJ1-1; TRBD1 matches 7 bases. CDR3 in amino acids: CASSINRDSNTEAFF. The DNA of the CDR3 is TGTGCCAGCAGTATAAACCGGGACAGCAACACTGAAGCTTTCTTT.